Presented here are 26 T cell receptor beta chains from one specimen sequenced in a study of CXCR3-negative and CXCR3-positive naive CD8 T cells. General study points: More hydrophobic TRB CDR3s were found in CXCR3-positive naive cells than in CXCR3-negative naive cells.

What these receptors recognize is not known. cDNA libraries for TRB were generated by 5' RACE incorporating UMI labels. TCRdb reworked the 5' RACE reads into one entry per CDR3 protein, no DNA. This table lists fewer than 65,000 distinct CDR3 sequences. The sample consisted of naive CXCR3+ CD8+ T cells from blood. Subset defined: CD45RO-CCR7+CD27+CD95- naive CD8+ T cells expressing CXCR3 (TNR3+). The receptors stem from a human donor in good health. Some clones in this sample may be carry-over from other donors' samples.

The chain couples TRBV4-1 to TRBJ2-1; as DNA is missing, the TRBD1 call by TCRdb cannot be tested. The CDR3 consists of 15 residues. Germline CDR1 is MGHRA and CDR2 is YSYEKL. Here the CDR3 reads CASRPSPGGDNEQFF.

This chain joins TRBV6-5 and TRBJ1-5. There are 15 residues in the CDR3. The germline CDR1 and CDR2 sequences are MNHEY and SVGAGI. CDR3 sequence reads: CASSITGCYNQPQHF.

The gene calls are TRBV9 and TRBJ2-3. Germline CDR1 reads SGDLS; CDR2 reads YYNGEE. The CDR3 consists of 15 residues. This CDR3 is CASSVGSADTDTQYF.

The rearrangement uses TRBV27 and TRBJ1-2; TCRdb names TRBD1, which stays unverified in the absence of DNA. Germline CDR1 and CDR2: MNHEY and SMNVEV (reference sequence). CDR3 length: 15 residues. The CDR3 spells CASSASLYFDYGYTF.

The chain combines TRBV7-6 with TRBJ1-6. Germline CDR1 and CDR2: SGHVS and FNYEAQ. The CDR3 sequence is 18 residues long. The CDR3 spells CASSLAAPGSSYNSPLHF.

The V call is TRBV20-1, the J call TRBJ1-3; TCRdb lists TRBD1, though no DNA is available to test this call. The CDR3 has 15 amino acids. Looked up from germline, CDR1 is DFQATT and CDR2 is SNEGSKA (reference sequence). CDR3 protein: CSARPGRQSGNTIYF.

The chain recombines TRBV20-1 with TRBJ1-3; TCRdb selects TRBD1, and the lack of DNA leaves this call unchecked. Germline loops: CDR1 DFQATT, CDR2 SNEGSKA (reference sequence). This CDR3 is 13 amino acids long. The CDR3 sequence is CSARPQGAYTIYF.

CDR3 amino acids: CASSSSGGAYSYNEQFF. The genes are TRBV5-1 and TRBJ2-1; absent DNA, TCRdb's TRBD2 call cannot be checked. The CDR3 extends over 17 amino acids. CDR1 is SGHRS, CDR2 YFSETQ, per germline.

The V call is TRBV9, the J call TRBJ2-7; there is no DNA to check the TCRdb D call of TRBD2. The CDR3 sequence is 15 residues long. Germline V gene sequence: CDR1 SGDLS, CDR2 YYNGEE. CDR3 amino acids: CASSIAAGPSYEQYF.

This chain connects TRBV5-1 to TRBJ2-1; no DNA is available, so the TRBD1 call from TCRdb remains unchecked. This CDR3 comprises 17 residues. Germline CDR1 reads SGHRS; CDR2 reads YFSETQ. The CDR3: CASSLIRGGSSYNEQFF.

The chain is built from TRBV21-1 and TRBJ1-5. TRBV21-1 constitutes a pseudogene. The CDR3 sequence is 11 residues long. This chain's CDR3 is CASENRFVAHF.

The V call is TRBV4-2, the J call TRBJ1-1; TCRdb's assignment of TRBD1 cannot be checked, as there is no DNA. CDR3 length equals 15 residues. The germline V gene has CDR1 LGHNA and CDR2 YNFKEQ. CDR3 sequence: CASSQNREANTEAFF.

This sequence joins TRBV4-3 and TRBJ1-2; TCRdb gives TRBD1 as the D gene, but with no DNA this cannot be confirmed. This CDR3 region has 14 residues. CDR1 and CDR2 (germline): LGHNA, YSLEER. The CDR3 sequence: CASSQARAGDGYTF.

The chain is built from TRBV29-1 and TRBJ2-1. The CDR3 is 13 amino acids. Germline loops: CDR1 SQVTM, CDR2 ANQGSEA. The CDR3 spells CSVAGSSYNEQFF.

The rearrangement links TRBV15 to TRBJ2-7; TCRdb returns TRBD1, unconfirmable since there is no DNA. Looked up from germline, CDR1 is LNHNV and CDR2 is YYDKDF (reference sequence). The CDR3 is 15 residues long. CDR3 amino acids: CATRPRGVNSYEQYF. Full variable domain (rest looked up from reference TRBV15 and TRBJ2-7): DAMVIQNPRYQVTQFGKPVTLSCSQTLNHNVMYWYQQKSSQAPKLLFHYYDKDFNNEADTPDNFQSRRPNTSFCFLDIRSPGLGDTAMYLCATRPRGVNSYEQYFGPGTRLTVT.

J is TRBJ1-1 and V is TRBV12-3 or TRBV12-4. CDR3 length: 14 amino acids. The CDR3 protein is CASSPDGLNTEAFF.

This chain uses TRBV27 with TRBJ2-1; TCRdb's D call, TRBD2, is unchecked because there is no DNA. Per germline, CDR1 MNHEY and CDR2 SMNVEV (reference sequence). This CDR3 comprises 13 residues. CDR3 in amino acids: CASSRRGGDEQFF.

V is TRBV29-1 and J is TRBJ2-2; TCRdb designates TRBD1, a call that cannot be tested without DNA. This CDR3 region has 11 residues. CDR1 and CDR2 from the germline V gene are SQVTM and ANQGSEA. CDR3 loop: CSGGLSGELFF.

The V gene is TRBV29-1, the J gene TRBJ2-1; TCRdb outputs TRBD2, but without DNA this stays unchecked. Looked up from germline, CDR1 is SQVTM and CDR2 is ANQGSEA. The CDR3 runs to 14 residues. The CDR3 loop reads CSVGRGSSYNEQFF.

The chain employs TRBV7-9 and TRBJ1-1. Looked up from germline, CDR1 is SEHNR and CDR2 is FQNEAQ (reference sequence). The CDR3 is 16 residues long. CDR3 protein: CASSPGMGGTETEAFF.

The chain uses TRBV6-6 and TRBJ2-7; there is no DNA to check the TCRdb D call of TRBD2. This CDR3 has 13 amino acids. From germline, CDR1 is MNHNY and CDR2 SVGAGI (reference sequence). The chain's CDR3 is CASSVGGPWEQYF.

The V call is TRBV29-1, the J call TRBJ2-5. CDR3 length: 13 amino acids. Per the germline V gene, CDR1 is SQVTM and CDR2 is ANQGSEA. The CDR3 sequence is CSAHRQYQETQYF.

This CDR3 is CSVIGTGIANTGELFF. The gene calls are TRBV29-1 and TRBJ2-2; TCRdb's D call of TRBD1 is untestable without DNA. The CDR3 is 16 amino acids. Germline values: CDR1 SQVTM, CDR2 ANQGSEA.

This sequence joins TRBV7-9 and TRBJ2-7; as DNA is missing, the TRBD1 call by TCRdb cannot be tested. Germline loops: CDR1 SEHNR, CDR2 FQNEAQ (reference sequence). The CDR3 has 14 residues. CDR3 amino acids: CASSPPRTPYEQYF.

CDR3: CASRIPNPSYEQYF. V is TRBV28 and J is TRBJ2-7. CDR1 is MDHEN, CDR2 SYDVKM, per germline. This CDR3 has 14 residues.

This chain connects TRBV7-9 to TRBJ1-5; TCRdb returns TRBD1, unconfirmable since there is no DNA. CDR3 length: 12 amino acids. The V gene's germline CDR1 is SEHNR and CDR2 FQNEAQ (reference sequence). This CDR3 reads CASSASGEPQHF.